This TCR beta chain was obtained from a study of blood T cell repertoires in COVID-19. Sequencing used immunoSEQ multiplex PCR; TCRdb keeps in-frame clones, though not all of them. The sample has approximately 300,000 clones, around nine tenths seen once; the top ten hold approximately 10%. The V end was cut by 1 base, the J end by 0 bases, with 4 bases between. CDR1 and CDR2 (germline): GTSNPN, SVGIG (reference sequence). The CDR3 runs 13 residues. In the case of this clone: Other DNA sequences in the same sample also yield this CDR3.

Sequenced input: peripheral blood. The V call is TRBV30, the J call TRBJ2-1, with unresolved D. This receptor was taken from a woman in her twenties or thirties with COVID-19, enrolled during active disease. The CDR3 coding sequence is TGTGCCTGGAGTGCGAGCTCCTACAATGAGCAGTTCTTC. Translation gives CAWSASSYNEQFF.